The clone carrying this T cell receptor (beta chain) is a singleton in its sample. This specimen comes from a study of blood T cell repertoires in COVID-19. Across the study: Collection of acute and convalescent COVID-19 samples took place in the United States, Italy and Spain. The cDNA or gDNA used as material had been derived from T cells, B-cell-depleted T cells, or PBMCs.

Participants, 18 to 89 years old, spanned approximately 25 US areas. Germline V CDR1 and CDR2: KGHSH, LQKENI. This CDR3 has 16 amino acids. The germline V and J ends were trimmed by 1 base and 4 bases, with 14 bases remaining between them. Per the authors' pipeline: Reference gene primers were amplified, and this amplification served to estimate nucleated cell counts. TCRdb's copy holds only in-frame clones and misses some; the assay was immunoSEQ multiplex PCR. That table supplies the V and J calls and clone size; D and trimming were determined from the DNA. The sample has about 200,000 clones, around 82% seen once; the top ten hold about 5%.

The sequencing input was PBMCs or T cells enriched from blood (not recorded which). The sequence was obtained from a woman in her sixties or seventies with acute COVID-19. This sequence joins TRBV18 and TRBJ1-5; a possible D gene is TRBD1 (6 bases). CDR3 DNA: TGTGCCAGCTCACCACTGCCAGGGACACCTAATCAGCCCCAGCATTTT. It translates to CASSPLPGTPNQPQHF.